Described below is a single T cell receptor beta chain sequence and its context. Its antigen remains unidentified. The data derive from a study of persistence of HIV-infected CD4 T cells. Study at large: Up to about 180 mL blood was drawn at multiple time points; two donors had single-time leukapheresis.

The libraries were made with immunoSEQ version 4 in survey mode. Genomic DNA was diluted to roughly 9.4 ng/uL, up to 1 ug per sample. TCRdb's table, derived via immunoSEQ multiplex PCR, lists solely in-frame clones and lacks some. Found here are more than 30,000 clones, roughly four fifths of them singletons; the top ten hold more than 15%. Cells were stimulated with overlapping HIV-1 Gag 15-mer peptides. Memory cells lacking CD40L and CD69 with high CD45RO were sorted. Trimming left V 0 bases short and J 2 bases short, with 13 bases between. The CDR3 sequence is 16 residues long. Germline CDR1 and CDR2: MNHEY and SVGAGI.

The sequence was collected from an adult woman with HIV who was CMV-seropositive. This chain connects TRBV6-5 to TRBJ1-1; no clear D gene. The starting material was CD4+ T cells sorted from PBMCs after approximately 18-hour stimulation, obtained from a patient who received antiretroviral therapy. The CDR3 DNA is TGTGCCAGCAGTTACTCGATTGCAGGACTCAACACTGAAGCTTTCTTT. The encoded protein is CASSYSIAGLNTEAFF.